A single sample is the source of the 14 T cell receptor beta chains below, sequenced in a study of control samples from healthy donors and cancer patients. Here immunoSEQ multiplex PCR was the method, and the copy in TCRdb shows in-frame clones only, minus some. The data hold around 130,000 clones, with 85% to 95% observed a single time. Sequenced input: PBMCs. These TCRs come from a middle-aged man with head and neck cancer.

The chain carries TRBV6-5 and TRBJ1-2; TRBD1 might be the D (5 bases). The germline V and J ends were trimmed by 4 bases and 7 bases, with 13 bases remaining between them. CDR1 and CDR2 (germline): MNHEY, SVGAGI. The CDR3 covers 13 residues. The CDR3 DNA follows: TGTGCCAGCAGTTCCCGAGGGGCCGGTGGCTACACCTTC. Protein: CASSSRGAGGYTF.

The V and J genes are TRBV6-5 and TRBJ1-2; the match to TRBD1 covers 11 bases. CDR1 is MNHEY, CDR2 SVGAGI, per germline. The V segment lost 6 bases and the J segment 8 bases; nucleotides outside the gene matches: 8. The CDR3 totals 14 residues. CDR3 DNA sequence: TGTGCCAGCAGCCTCGGACAGGGGGCTGGAGGCTACACCTTC. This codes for CASSLGQGAGGYTF.

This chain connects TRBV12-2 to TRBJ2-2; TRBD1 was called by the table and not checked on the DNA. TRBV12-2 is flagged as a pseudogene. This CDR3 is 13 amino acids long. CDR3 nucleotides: TGTGCCCGAAATGGGCTGAACACCGGGGAGCTGTTTTTT. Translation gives CARNGLNTGELFF.

Here the CDR3 reads CASSYDRASEQYF. Here the CDR3 DNA reads TGCGCCAGCAGCTATGACAGGGCCAGCGAGCAGTACTTC. The J gene is TRBJ2-7, the V gene TRBV5-1, with TRBD1 matching over 7 bases. This CDR3 has 13 residues. Germline loops: CDR1 SGHRS, CDR2 YFSETQ. J lost 6 bases, V lost 3 bases, and 6 bases had no gene match.

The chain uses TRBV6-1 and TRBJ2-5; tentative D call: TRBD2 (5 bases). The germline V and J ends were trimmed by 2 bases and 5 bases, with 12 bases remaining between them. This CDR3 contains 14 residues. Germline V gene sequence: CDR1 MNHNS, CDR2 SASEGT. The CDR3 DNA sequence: TGTGCCAGCAGTGAACTGGGTAGAGGGGAGACCCAGTACTTC. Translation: CASSELGRGETQYF.

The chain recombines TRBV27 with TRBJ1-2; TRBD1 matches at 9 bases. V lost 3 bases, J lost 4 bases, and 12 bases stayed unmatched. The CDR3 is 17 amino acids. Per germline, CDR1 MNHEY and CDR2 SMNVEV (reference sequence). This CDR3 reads CASSFSGQGQGFYGYTF. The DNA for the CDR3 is TGTGCCAGCAGTTTTAGTGGACAGGGGCAAGGGTTCTATGGCTACACCTTC.

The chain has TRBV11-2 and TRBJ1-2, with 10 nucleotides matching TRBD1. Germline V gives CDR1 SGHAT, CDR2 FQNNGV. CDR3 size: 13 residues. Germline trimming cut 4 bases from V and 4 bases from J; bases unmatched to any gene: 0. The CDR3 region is CASSWDRGYGYTF. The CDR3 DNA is TGTGCCAGCAGCTGGGACAGGGGCTATGGCTACACCTTC.

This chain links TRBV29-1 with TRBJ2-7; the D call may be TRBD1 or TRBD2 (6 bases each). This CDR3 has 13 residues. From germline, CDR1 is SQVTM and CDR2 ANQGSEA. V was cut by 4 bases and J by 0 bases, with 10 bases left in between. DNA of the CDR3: TGCAGCGTTGTAGGGGGGAGCTCCTACGAGCAGTACTTC. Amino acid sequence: CSVVGGSSYEQYF.

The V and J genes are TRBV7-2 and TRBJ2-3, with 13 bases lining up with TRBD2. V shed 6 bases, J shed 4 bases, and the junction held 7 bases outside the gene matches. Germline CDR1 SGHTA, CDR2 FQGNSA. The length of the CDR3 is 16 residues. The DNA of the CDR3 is TGTGCCAGCAGTCAACGGACTAGCGGGGGTTCAGATACGCAGTATTTT. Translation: CASSQRTSGGSDTQYF. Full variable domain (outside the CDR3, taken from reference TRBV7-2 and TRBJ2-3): GAGVSQSPSNKVTEKGKDVELRCDPISGHTALYWYRQSLGQGLEFLIYFQGNSAPDKSGLPSDRFSAERTGGSVSTLTIQRTQQEDSAVYLCASSQRTSGGSDTQYFGPGTRLTVL.

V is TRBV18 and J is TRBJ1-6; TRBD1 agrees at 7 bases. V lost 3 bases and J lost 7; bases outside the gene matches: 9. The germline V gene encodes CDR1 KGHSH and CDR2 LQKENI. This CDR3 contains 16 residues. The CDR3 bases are TGTGCCAGCTCACCCTCTCGACAGGGATCCAATTCACCCCTCCACTTT. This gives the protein CASSPSRQGSNSPLHF.

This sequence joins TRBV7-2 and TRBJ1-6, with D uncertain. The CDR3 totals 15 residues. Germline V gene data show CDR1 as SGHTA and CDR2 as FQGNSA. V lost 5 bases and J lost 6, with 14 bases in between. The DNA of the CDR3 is TGTGCCAGCAGCGCCACGGTTGGGGTTAATTCACCCCTCCACTTT. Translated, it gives CASSATVGVNSPLHF.

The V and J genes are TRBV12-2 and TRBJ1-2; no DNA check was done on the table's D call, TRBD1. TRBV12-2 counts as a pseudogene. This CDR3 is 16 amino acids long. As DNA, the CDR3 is TGTGCAAGTCGCTCTATCAGGACACCGGCGGACTATGGCTACACCTTC. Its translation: CASRSIRTPADYGYTF.

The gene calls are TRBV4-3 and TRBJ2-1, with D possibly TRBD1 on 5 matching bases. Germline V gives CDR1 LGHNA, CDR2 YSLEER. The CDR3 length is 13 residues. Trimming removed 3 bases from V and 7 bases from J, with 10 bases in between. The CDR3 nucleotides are TGCGCCAGCAGCCAGGGGCAAGGGAATGAGCAGTTCTTC. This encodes CASSQGQGNEQFF.

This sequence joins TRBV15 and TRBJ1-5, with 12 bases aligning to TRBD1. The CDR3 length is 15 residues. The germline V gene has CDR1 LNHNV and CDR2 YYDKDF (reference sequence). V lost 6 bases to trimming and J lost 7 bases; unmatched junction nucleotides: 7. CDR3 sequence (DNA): TGTGCCACCAGAAGGGACAGGGGGCTTGGACAGCCCCAGCATTTT. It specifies CATRRDRGLGQPQHF.